Reported below is one TCR beta chain. Repertoires were generated with immunoSEQ multiplex PCR, while TCRdb's copy carries only in-frame clones and drops some. The table records roughly 99,000 clones, approximately 90% of them present only once. These data originate in a study of T cell responses to AZD1222 COVID-19 vaccine. The CDR3 covers 16 residues. Deletions cut 10 bases from V and 2 bases from J, with 21 bases between. Germline V gene data show CDR1 as LNHDA and CDR2 as SQIVND (reference sequence). Sequencing was performed on peripheral blood, taken 28 days after the second AZD1222 dose. The sequence came from an adult who received the AZD1222 COVID-19 vaccine. This rearrangement joins TRBV19 to TRBJ1-5; the D gene is possibly TRBD1 (6 bases). The DNA for the CDR3 is TGTGCCACCCAACCAAGGGGGGGACTAGGCAATCAGCCCCAGCATTTT. Protein product: CATQPRGGLGNQPQHF.